The sequence of this T cell receptor (beta chain) was determined in a study of shared clonotypes between healthy human individuals. Trimming left V 5 bases short and J 9 bases short, with 9 bases between. The CDR3 contains 11 residues. Germline assignment: CDR1 MNHEY and CDR2 SVGAGI. Original processing methods: With immunoSEQ giving junction-only sequences and no quality scores, filtering differed. Profiled with immunoSEQ multiplex PCR; TCRdb holds only in-frame clones, not every one. The V and J calls and clone size were taken over from that table, and D and trimming were inferred from the DNA. The sample lists about 1.1 million clones; approximately 80% were seen once. Adult Caucasians living in Nashville, Tennessee made up all of the donors.

The sample taken for sequencing was memory CD4+ T cells from PBMCs. Sample subset: CD45RA-negative fraction. This sequence originates from a man younger than 35 in good health. Some clones in this sample may be carry-over from other donors' samples. The chain recombines TRBV6-5 with TRBJ2-3; weak D call: TRBD2 (6 bases). The CDR3 nucleotides read TGTGCCAGCAGTCTCCGGGAGACGCAGTATTTT. This gives the protein CASSLRETQYF.